This T cell receptor beta chain was captured by sequencing in a study of T-cell memory formation after mild COVID-19. TCRdb recomputed calls from the 5' RACE reads with MiXCR, one row per CDR3 protein. The data hold about 260,000 distinct CDR3 sequences, with over 15% observed a single time. Overall study findings and caveats: Contracting clones, day 15 to 85, had balanced CD4/CD8, and later expanders favored CD4+.

This clonotype has just a few counts. Its target is unknown. This receptor was obtained from a man aged 18 to 29 who had mild COVID-19 (a few samples of this study predate the infection). Cell type and time point are not known. The sample comprised PBMCs or a T cell subset sorted from them (not recorded which).

The CDR3 loop is CASSLDGDDGQPQHF. The CDR3 nucleotides read TGCGCCAGCAGCTTGGACGGAGACGATGGTCAGCCCCAGCATTTT. The chain employs TRBV5-1 and TRBJ1-5; D not certain. The CDR3 contains 15 residues. The V gene lost 0 bases and the J gene lost 6 bases, with 13 bases spanning the gap. Germline CDR1 and CDR2: SGHRS and YFSETQ.